There are a few counts of the clone carrying this T cell receptor (beta chain). The record originates from a study of spatial heterogeneity in lung cancer. V lost 4 bases, J lost 3 bases, and 15 bases lay in between. CDR3 length: 15 residues. The germline V gene encodes CDR1 LGHNA and CDR2 YNFKEQ. One entry per CDR3 protein results from TCRdb running MiXCR on the 5' RACE reads. Among some 78,000 distinct CDR3 sequences, 7.5% to 9.5% were seen once, and the ten largest hold about 6.8%. The time point was: sample taken at primary tumor resection. The sample was PBMCs, taken at surgery. The rearrangement links TRBV4-2 to TRBJ1-1; D might be TRBD1 (5 bases). The source of this sequence is a male donor with early-stage non-small cell lung cancer. In DNA form, the CDR3 reads TGTGCCAGCAGCCTTGGCGACAGAGGGGACACTGAAGCTTTCTTT. Its protein product is CASSLGDRGDTEAFF.